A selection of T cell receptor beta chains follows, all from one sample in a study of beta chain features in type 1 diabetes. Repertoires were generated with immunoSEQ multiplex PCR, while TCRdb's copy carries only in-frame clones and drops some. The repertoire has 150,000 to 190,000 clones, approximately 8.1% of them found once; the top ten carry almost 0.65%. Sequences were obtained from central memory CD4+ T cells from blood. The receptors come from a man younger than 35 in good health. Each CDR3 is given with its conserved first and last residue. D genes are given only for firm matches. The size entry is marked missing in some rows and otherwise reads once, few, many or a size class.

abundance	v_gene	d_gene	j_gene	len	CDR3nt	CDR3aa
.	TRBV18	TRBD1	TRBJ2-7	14	TGTGCCAGTCAAGGGGGCGCAGGATCCTACGAGCAGTACTTC	CASQGGAGSYEQYF
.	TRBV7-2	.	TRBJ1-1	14	TGTGCCAGCAGCCGCGGGGGTCCAAACACTGAAGCTTTCTTT	CASSRGGPNTEAFF
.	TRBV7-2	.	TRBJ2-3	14	TGTGCCAGCAGCTCGACTTGGAGCACAGATACGCAGTATTTT	CASSSTWSTDTQYF
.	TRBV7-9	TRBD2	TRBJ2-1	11	TGTGCCAGCAGGGGGGAGGGCGATGGGATCTTC	CASRGEGDGIF
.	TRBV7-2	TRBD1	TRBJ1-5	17	TGTGCCAGCAGCCAAATTGGGACAGGGGGCGCAGGGCAGCCCCAGCATTTT	CASSQIGTGGAGQPQHF
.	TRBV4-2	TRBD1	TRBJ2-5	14	TGTGCCAGCAGCCCCGGACAGGGTCAAGAGACCCAGTACTTC	CASSPGQGQETQYF
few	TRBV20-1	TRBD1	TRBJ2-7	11	TGCAGTGCTGGGGACAGGTACGAGCAGTACTTC	CSAGDRYEQYF
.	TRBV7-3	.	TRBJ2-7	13	TGTGCCAGCAGCTCGGGACAAGAATACGAGCAGTACTTC	CASSSGQEYEQYF
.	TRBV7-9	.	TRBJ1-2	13	TGTGCCAGCAGCTTAGACATCAACCGTGGCTACACCTTC	CASSLDINRGYTF
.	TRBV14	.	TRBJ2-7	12	TGTGCCAGCAGCTTGGGTCAGGGGGAGCAGTACTTC	CASSLGQGEQYF
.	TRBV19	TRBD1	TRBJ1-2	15	TGTGCCAGTAGTATCGGGACAGGGGGCCACTATGGCTACACCTTC	CASSIGTGGHYGYTF
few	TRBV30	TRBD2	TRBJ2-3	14	TGTGCCTGCGATTGGGGGGGGAGTGCAGATACGCAGTATTTT	CACDWGGSADTQYF
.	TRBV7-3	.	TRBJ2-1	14	TGTGCCAGCAGCTCCGGTGGGAGCTCAGGTGAGCAGTTCTTC	CASSSGGSSGEQFF
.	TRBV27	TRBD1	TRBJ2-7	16	TGTGCCAGCAGCCCCTCTCAGGGGGCCCCATCCTACGAGCAGTACTTC	CASSPSQGAPSYEQYF
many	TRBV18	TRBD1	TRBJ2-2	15	TGTGCCAGCTCACCCGCAGGACAGGGGCTTCGGGAGCTGTTTTTT	CASSPAGQGLRELFF
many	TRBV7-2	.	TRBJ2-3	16	TGTGCCAGCAGCTTAGTGGCGCGGGGCGGCGCAGATACGCAGTATTTT	CASSLVARGGADTQYF
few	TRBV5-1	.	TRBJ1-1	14	TGCGCCAGCAGCTTGGGGCGGGGGAACACTGAAGCTTTCTTT	CASSLGRGNTEAFF
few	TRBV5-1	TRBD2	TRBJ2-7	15	TGCGCCAGCAGCCTTTGGACTAGCGGGACCTACGAGCAGTACTTC	CASSLWTSGTYEQYF
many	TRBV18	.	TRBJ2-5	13	TGTGCCAGCTCACCGGGCCAGGAAGAGACCCAGTACTTC	CASSPGQEETQYF
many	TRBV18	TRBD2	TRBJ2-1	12	TGTGCCAGCTCACCAGTGGGAGGGGAGCAGTTCTTC	CASSPVGGEQFF
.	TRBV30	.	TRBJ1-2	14	TGTGCCTGGAGCAGAACGACAGGTTTGGATGGCTACACCTTC	CAWSRTTGLDGYTF
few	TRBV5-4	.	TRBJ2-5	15	TGTGCCAGCAGCTTACGGGGAAGTGAACAAGAGACCCAGTACTTC	CASSLRGSEQETQYF
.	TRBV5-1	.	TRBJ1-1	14	TGCGCCAGCAGCCGCCTAGCAGGGGTCTCTGAAGCTTTCTTT	CASSRLAGVSEAFF
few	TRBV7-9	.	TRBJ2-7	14	TGTGCCAGCAGCTTTCCGGGATTTTCCTACGAGCAGTACTTC	CASSFPGFSYEQYF
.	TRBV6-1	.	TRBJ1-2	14	TGTGCCAGCAGTGAAGCTTCAACAGGGAAAGGCTACACCTTC	CASSEASTGKGYTF
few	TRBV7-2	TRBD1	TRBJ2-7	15	TGCGCCAGCAGCTCCCGGGGTGGGACAGTCGGTCAGCAGTACTTC	CASSSRGGTVGQQYF
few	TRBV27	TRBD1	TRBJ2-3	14	TGTGCCAGCAGTTTAAACAGGGGTCCAGATACGCAGTATTTT	CASSLNRGPDTQYF
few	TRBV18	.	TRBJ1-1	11	TGTGCCAGCTCTGAGTCAGGTGAAGCTTTCTTT	CASSESGEAFF
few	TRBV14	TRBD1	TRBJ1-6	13	TGTGCCAGCAGGGATTACAGGGGTTCACCCCTCCACTTT	CASRDYRGSPLHF
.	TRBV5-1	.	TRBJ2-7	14	TGCGCCAGCAGCCCGGGTGTGGCTTCGGCCGAGCAGTACTTC	CASSPGVASAEQYF
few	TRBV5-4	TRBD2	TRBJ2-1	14	TGTGCCAGCAGCCAGGATACGGGAGGGGCTCCGCAGTTCTTC	CASSQDTGGAPQFF
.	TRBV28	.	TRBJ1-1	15	TGTGCCGCTATCCAGGCAGGGGTCATGAACACTGAAGCTTTCTTT	CAAIQAGVMNTEAFF
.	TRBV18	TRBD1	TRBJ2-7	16	TGTGCCAGCTCACTGTCCGGGACAGGGGGTGCCTACGAGCAGTACTTC	CASSLSGTGGAYEQYF
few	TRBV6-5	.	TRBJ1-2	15	TGTGCCAGCAACGGACGGGGGAGCTTTAACTATGGCTACACCTTC	CASNGRGSFNYGYTF
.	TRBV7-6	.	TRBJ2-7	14	TGTGCCAGCAGCTTGGGACACCTCTCCTACGAGCAGTACTTC	CASSLGHLSYEQYF
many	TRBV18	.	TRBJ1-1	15	TGTGCCAGCTCACCAAGTACGAACAGGAACACTGAAGCTTTCTTT	CASSPSTNRNTEAFF
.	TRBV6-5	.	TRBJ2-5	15	TGTGCCAGCAGTCCACCGGGGTCCATGAGGTGGACCCAGTACTTC	CASSPPGSMRWTQYF
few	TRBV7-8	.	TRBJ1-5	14	TGTGCCAGCAGTCTTATTAATAGCAATCAGCCCCAGCATTTT	CASSLINSNQPQHF
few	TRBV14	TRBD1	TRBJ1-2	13	TGTGCCAGCAGCCGAATTGACAGGGATGGCTACACCTTC	CASSRIDRDGYTF
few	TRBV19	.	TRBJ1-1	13	TGTGCCAGTAGTATAAGGCGGAGCACTGAAGCTTTCTTT	CASSIRRSTEAFF
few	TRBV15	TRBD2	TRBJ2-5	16	TGTGCCACCAGCAGAGCACGGGGGGGCCCTCAAGAGACCCAGTACTTC	CATSRARGGPQETQYF
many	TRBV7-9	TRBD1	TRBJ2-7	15	TGTGCCAGCAGCGTTGGGACAGTTTGGCACCACGAGCAGTACTTC	CASSVGTVWHHEQYF
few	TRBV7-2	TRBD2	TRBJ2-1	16	TGTGCCAGCAGCCGCTCTACTAGCGGGAGTTACAATGAGCAGTTCTTC	CASSRSTSGSYNEQFF
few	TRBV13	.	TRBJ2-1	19	TGTGCCAGCAGCTTAGGGCGTCCCCACAGGGGGGGGTCCTACAATGAGCAGTTCTTC	CASSLGRPHRGGSYNEQFF
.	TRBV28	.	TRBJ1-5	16	TGTGCCAGCAGTTTTGGGGGCTTCTCGGGGAATCAGCCCCAGCATTTT	CASSFGGFSGNQPQHF
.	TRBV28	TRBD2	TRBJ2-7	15	TGTGCCAGCAATCGTCCGGGGGGAGGGGTAGTCGAGCAGTACTTC	CASNRPGGGVVEQYF
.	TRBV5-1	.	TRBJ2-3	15	TGCGCCAGCAGCTTAACAGGGATGGTAGCAGATACGCAGTATTTT	CASSLTGMVADTQYF